One and the same sample provided the 12 T cell receptor beta chains below, sequenced in a study of T cell changes during pregnancy in multiple sclerosis. The method was immunoSEQ multiplex PCR; TCRdb's version includes in-frame clones alone and lacks a portion of them. The sample holds roughly 40,000 clones, 85% to 95% seen once. Specimen: CD4+ T cells from peripheral blood mononuclear cells, collected after pregnancy. The receptors come from a female donor with multiple sclerosis, enrolled in a pregnancy study.

The chain is built from TRBV5-8 and TRBJ1-2; possibly TRBD1 for D (6 bases). Trimming cost V 4 bases and J 4 bases, with 14 bases left between them. Germline V gene lookup returns CDR1 SGHTS and CDR2 YDEGEE. This CDR3 is built from 14 residues. Here the CDR3 DNA reads TGTGCCAGCAGCCCTACAGGGATCGGCTATGGCTACACCTTC. This gives the protein CASSPTGIGYGYTF.

The rearrangement links TRBV9 to TRBJ2-3; maybe TRBD2 (7 bases). The CDR3 length is 15 residues. Trimming shortened V by 2 bases and J by 5 bases, and 15 bases separated the two germline ends. The V gene's germline CDR1 is SGDLS and CDR2 YYNGEE. The CDR3 DNA sequence: TGTGCCAGCAGCGTCGACCGGGGGGCTGGAGATACGCAGTATTTT. Translating gives CASSVDRGAGDTQYF.

This clone appeared once. The V gene is TRBV10-2, the J gene TRBJ2-7; unclear D gene. Germline assignment: CDR1 WSHSY and CDR2 SAAADI. The length of the CDR3 is 13 residues. With 2 bases removed from V and 2 bases from J, the gap between germline ends came to 7 bases. The DNA for the CDR3 is TGCGCCAGCAGTGAGGCGGCGGCCTACGAGCAGTACTTC. Translating it yields CASSEAAAYEQYF.

CDR3 sequence (DNA): TGTGCCAGCAGCTTAAACTTTGCAGGTACTGAGCAGTTCTTC. It encodes CASSLNFAGTEQFF. The chain links TRBV7-9 to TRBJ2-1; D is unresolved. Trimming stripped 2 bases from V and 9 bases from J, with 14 bases between. The CDR3 is made up of 14 amino acids. Germline loops: CDR1 SEHNR, CDR2 FQNEAQ (reference sequence).

The V call is TRBV27, the J call TRBJ1-1; 7 bases map to TRBD1. The CDR3 totals 15 residues. The V gene's germline CDR1 is MNHEY and CDR2 SMNVEV (reference sequence). V shed 3 bases, J shed 6 bases, and the junction held 10 bases outside the gene matches. CDR3 residues: CASSFIQGILAEAFF. CDR3 in DNA: TGTGCCAGCAGTTTCATACAGGGGATTTTAGCTGAAGCTTTCTTT.

The chain links TRBV6-1 to TRBJ2-1; the D gene is possibly TRBD1 (5 bases). V was pared by 8 bases and J by 4 bases, with 12 bases between. The CDR3 is 13 residues long. From germline, CDR1 is MNHNS and CDR2 SASEGT. CDR3 sequence (DNA): TGTGCCAGCGAACAGGACGGTTACAATGAGCAGTTCTTC. This gives the protein CASEQDGYNEQFF.

Here the CDR3 reads CASSLSGPNQPQHF. The CDR3 DNA is TGCGCCAGCAGCTTGAGTGGGCCCAATCAGCCCCAGCATTTT. The chain couples TRBV5-1 to TRBJ1-5; D gene ambiguous. V lost 1 base, J lost 3 bases, and 8 bases lay in between. Germline CDR1 is SGHRS and CDR2 is YFSETQ. The CDR3 covers 14 residues.

The gene calls are TRBV6-1 and TRBJ1-2; 7 bases fit TRBD1. Germline V gene data show CDR1 as MNHNS and CDR2 as SASEGT. V dropped 1 base and J dropped 3; count of bases not matched to a gene: 5. The length of the CDR3 is 15 residues. In nucleotides, the CDR3 is TGTGCCAGCAGTGAAGGGAGGGGGCGGTACTATGGCTACACCTTC. The encoded protein is CASSEGRGRYYGYTF.

This chain uses TRBV4-1 with TRBJ2-1, with 11 positions matching TRBD1. This CDR3 has 17 amino acids. Germline CDR1 MGHRA, CDR2 YSYEKL. V was clipped by 2 bases and J by 7 bases; unmatched bases: 10. CDR3 in DNA: TGCGCCAGCAGCCAATTTCTCGGGACAGGGGGTCGGAATGAGCAGTTCTTC. Translation: CASSQFLGTGGRNEQFF.

The chain has TRBV2 and TRBJ1-2, with D possibly matching TRBD1 (5 bases). V was cut by 10 bases and J by 5 bases, with 17 bases left in between. Per the germline V gene, CDR1 is SNHLY and CDR2 is FYNNEI. The CDR3 consists of 13 residues. CDR3 amino acids: CATTPIGGYGYTF. The CDR3 DNA follows: TGTGCCACGACACCGATCGGGGGGTATGGCTACACCTTC.

The chain carries TRBV7-2 and TRBJ1-5; D perhaps matches TRBD1 (5 bases). The CDR3 spans 15 residues. From germline, CDR1 is SGHTA and CDR2 FQGNSA. V was pared by 6 bases and J by 2 bases, with 14 bases between. The CDR3 DNA sequence: TGTGCCAGCAGTCCAGGGATTTGGGGCAATCAGCCCCAGCATTTT. Translated: CASSPGIWGNQPQHF.

The rearrangement joins TRBV19 to TRBJ2-7, with no clear D. This CDR3 has 15 residues. Germline values: CDR1 LNHDA, CDR2 SQIVND (reference sequence). Trimming took 7 bases from V and 5 from J, leaving 21 bases between them. CDR3 bases: TGTGCCAGTAAGAGCAGGCCCAATACTTTTGACGAGCAGTACTTC. Amino acid sequence: CASKSRPNTFDEQYF.